These 4 T cell receptor beta chains were sequenced from one sample in a study of blood T cell repertoires in COVID-19 (dated by TCRdb to 2019 to 2021). The method behind the library was the immunoSEQ multiplex PCR assay. TCRdb stores this immuneACCESS table with in-frame sequences only. Part of the clones is absent; in the studies checked, under half of the shortfall reflects unresolved V genes, and no reason is known for the rest. The sample contains 200,000 to 300,000 clones, roughly 87% of them found a single time. The ten largest clones take up around 6.9% of the sample. The sample was peripheral blood. These receptors came from a man in his 60s who had recovered from COVID-19.

This CDR3 reads CAWSGGGQSKNIQYF. Written as DNA, the CDR3 is TGTGCCTGGAGTGGTGGCGGGCAGAGCAAAAACATTCAGTACTTC. This sequence joins TRBV30 and TRBJ2-4, with D maybe TRBD2 (5 bases). The CDR3 is 15 amino acids. V lost 1 base and J 3 bases, leaving 13 bases between the germline ends. Germline V gives CDR1 GTSNPN, CDR2 SVGIG (reference sequence).

The V and J genes are TRBV6-5 and TRBJ1-2; no definite D call. Deletions cut 8 bases from V and 0 bases from J, with 10 bases between. Germline V gene sequence: CDR1 MNHEY, CDR2 SVGAGI. This CDR3 is built from 13 residues. The CDR3 sequence: CASAPGPNYGYTF. CDR3 in DNA: TGTGCCAGCGCCCCAGGTCCTAACTATGGCTACACCTTC.

The CDR3 protein is CATSDNKGTGEKLFF. CDR3 nucleotides: TGTGCCACCAGTGATAACAAGGGGACAGGTGAAAAACTGTTTTTT. V usage is TRBV24-1 and J usage is TRBJ1-4; TRBD1 matches 8 bases. The V gene's germline CDR1 is KGHDR and CDR2 SFDVKD. The length of the CDR3 is 15 residues. Unmatched junction bases numbered 6, after V lost 3 bases and J lost 7 bases.

The CDR3 reads CASKGQGASYEQYF. The CDR3 DNA follows: TGTGCCAGTAAGGGACAGGGGGCATCCTACGAGCAGTACTTC. The genes are TRBV2 and TRBJ2-7; 12 nucleotides align to TRBD1. CDR3 length: 14 residues. Looked up from germline, CDR1 is SNHLY and CDR2 is FYNNEI. Trimming took 9 bases from V and 1 from J; bases not matched to a gene: 4.